This T cell receptor (beta chain) was recovered during a study of T-cell memory formation after mild COVID-19. This CDR3 spans 11 amino acids. CDR1 and CDR2 from the germline V gene are MNHEY and SVGEGT. The V end lost 2 bases, the J end lost 8 bases, and 6 bases lay between the germline ends. TCRdb analysed the 5' RACE reads with MiXCR anew, one entry per CDR3 protein. This sample has 250,000 to 400,000 distinct CDR3 sequences, with approximately 14% found just once. This TCR derives from a man younger than 30 who had mild COVID-19 (a few samples of this study predate the infection). Cell type and time point are not known. Material: PBMCs or a T cell subset sorted from them (not recorded which). The chain carries TRBV6-2 or TRBV6-3 and TRBJ1-2; D gene ambiguous. CDR3 loop: CASSYGPGYTF. For the CDR3, the DNA is TGTGCCAGCAGTTACGGACCAGGCTACACCTTC.